The T cell receptor (beta chain) described here comes from a study of blood T cell repertoires in COVID-19. Study context: Acute and convalescent COVID-19 samples came from the United States, Italy and Spain. The cDNA or gDNA used as material had been derived from T cells, B-cell-depleted T cells, or PBMCs.

TCRdb keeps only in-frame clones here, not all; method: immunoSEQ multiplex PCR. Seen here are about 140,000 clones, around 82% observed once, and the top ten hold roughly 8%. CDR1 and CDR2 from the germline V gene are SNHLY and FYNNEI. The CDR3 length is 15 residues. Trimming took off 7 bases at V and 1 base at J, with 17 bases between the two ends. A single count supports this clone. The chain uses TRBV2 and TRBJ2-7; D perhaps matches TRBD2 (6 bases). The origin of this receptor is a human donor in a cohort sampled during active COVID-19. Sequencing was performed on peripheral blood. The CDR3 here is CASNGREVNSYEQYF. Written as DNA, the CDR3 is TGTGCCAGCAACGGGAGAGAGGTCAATTCCTACGAGCAGTACTTC.